One sample yielded the 8 T cell receptor beta chains listed below, sequenced in a study of T cells in Graves' hyperthyroidism and ophthalmopathy. Amplification of TCR beta CDR3 regions was performed using RNA transcripts as template. HTBI primers drove first-round RT-PCR of the TCR CDR3. MiXCR, run by TCRdb on the multiplex PCR reads, gives a single entry per CDR3 protein. This table has about 640,000 distinct CDR3 sequences, roughly 20% appearing once. Sequencing used blood. The source is a man aged 25-40 years with Graves' ophthalmopathy.

The chain is built from TRBV9 and TRBJ2-7; D may be TRBD1 (6 bases). Trimming pared 0 bases from V and 2 bases from J, leaving 12 bases between. CDR1 is SGDLS and CDR2 is YYNGEE in the germline V gene. The CDR3 length is 15 residues. This chain's CDR3 is CASSVGTARPYEQYF. The CDR3 coding sequence is TGTGCCAGCAGCGTAGGGACAGCGCGCCCCTACGAGCAGTACTTC.

The V call is TRBV7-9, the J call TRBJ2-3; tentatively, D is TRBD2 (6 bases). V shed 5 bases and J shed 6 bases, with 18 bases lying between them. There are 15 residues in the CDR3. Germline CDR1 is SEHNR and CDR2 is FQNEAQ (reference sequence). The CDR3 DNA reads as TGTGCCAGCAGCGCCGGACGGACTAACACGGATACGCAGTATTTT. The encoded protein is CASSAGRTNTDTQYF.

The rearrangement joins TRBV28 to TRBJ1-2; TRBD1 might be the D (6 bases). The ends were cut back, 6 bases at V and 8 bases at J, with 19 bases in the middle. The germline gives CDR1 MDHEN, CDR2 SYDVKM. This CDR3 is built from 14 residues. The CDR3 protein is CASRSGTRVRGYTF. CDR3 DNA sequence: TGTGCCAGCAGATCCGGGACAAGGGTTCGGGGCTACACCTTC.

This clonotype was seen more than once but under ten times. This sequence joins TRBV27 and TRBJ2-2, with D hard to call. Per the germline V gene, CDR1 is MNHEY and CDR2 is SMNVEV (reference sequence). The CDR3 is made up of 16 amino acids. The V and J ends lost 5 bases and 2 bases respectively, with 15 bases between them. CDR3 protein: CASSPKDVVNTGELFF. The CDR3 DNA sequence: TGTGCCAGCAGTCCGAAGGACGTAGTAAACACCGGGGAGCTGTTTTTT.

This clonotype has a handful of counts. The rearrangement links TRBV7-9 to TRBJ2-2; 14 bases map to TRBD2. Germline V lookup: CDR1 SEHNR, CDR2 FQNEAQ (reference sequence). The CDR3 loop spans 18 amino acids. Losses at the gene ends were 5 bases for V and 5 bases for J; bases not matched to a gene: 10. Written as DNA, the CDR3 is TGTGCCAGCAGCCCAACGGGACTAGCGGGAGCGGGAACCGGGGAGCTGTTTTTT. Translated, it gives CASSPTGLAGAGTGELFF.

This clonotype was detected only once. The J gene is TRBJ2-5, the V gene TRBV10-2; a possible D gene is TRBD1 (5 bases). The germline CDR1 and CDR2 sequences are WSHSY and SAAADI. This CDR3 comprises 15 residues. Trimming took 1 base from V and 4 from J, leaving 13 bases between them. The CDR3 loop reads CASSEFQVRGETQYF. Here the CDR3 DNA reads TGCGCCAGCAGTGAGTTTCAAGTAAGGGGAGAGACCCAGTACTTC.

The J gene is TRBJ2-7, the V gene TRBV6-1; D gene ambiguous. CDR1 and CDR2 (germline): MNHNS, SASEGT. Trimming took off 2 bases at V and 5 bases at J, with 7 bases between the two ends. This CDR3 is built from 12 residues. The CDR3 region has the DNA TGTGCCAGCAGTGAATGGAGAGACGAGCAGTACTTC. Translation gives CASSEWRDEQYF.

The rearrangement joins TRBV6-5 to TRBJ2-7; D ambiguous. There are 14 residues in the CDR3. Germline-derived CDR1 and CDR2 are MNHEY and SVGAGI. The V and J ends lost 4 bases and 8 bases respectively, with 18 bases between them. CDR3 DNA sequence: TGTGCCAGCAGTTCGATAAAAAACCCGACACAGCAGTACTTC. The encoded protein is CASSSIKNPTQQYF.